These 21 T cell receptor beta chains share one sample of origin, sequenced in a study of control samples from healthy donors and cancer patients. Clones were sequenced by immunoSEQ multiplex PCR, and TCRdb holds only the in-frame ones, with some missing. This sample has a few hundred thousand clones; approximately 92% occur once, and the top ten carry 6% to 7%. Sample: PBMCs. Receptors originate from a man aged 35 to 55 with head and neck cancer.

J is TRBJ1-2 and V is TRBV5-4, with D unresolved. The V and J ends lost 2 bases and 0 bases respectively, with 8 bases between them. Per the germline V gene, CDR1 is SGHNT and CDR2 is YYREEE (reference sequence). This CDR3 has 14 amino acids. CDR3 amino acids: CASSLPGANYGYTF. The CDR3 DNA is TGTGCCAGCAGCTTACCGGGAGCTAACTATGGCTACACCTTC.

The chain carries TRBV6-2 or TRBV6-3 and TRBJ1-6; the D is unclear. The CDR3 is 18 residues long. Trimming cost V 0 bases and J 0 bases, with 12 bases left between them. From germline, CDR1 is MNHEY and CDR2 SVGEGT. The CDR3: CASSYSGKGVSYNSPLHF. CDR3 DNA sequence: TGTGCCAGCAGTTACTCGGGGAAGGGAGTCTCCTATAATTCACCCCTCCACTTT.

The chain carries TRBV5-1 and TRBJ2-3; weak D call: TRBD2 (5 bases). CDR3 size: 15 residues. The germline V and J ends were trimmed by 7 bases and 5 bases, with 20 bases remaining between them. Germline V CDR1 and CDR2: SGHRS, YFSETQ. In DNA form, the CDR3 reads TGCGCCAGCGGCCTTGGACTCCCCGGGGTAGATACGCAGTATTTT. Encoded protein: CASGLGLPGVDTQYF.

The CDR3 loop is CASSLLERGAGNGYTF. DNA of the CDR3: TGTGCCAGCAGTTTATTAGAAAGGGGCGCAGGGAATGGCTACACCTTC. The chain joins TRBV28 to TRBJ1-2; tentative D call: TRBD1 (5 bases). Germline V lookup: CDR1 MDHEN, CDR2 SYDVKM. Trimming removed 1 base from V and 6 bases from J, with 18 bases in between. The CDR3 is made up of 16 amino acids.

This chain links TRBV4-2 with TRBJ2-2; TRBD1 matches at 9 bases. The CDR3 spans 15 residues. V lost 0 bases and J lost 6; bases outside the gene matches: 2. Germline V gives CDR1 LGHNA, CDR2 YNFKEQ. CDR3 amino acids: CASSQEGQGSGELFF. The DNA for the CDR3 is TGTGCCAGCAGCCAAGAGGGACAGGGTTCCGGGGAGCTGTTTTTT.

The chain combines TRBV7-8 with TRBJ1-1; D is perhaps TRBD1 (6 bases). Trimming took off 2 bases at V and 4 bases at J, with 14 bases between the two ends. The CDR3 has 15 residues. Germline CDR1 reads SGHVS; CDR2 reads FQNEAQ. The DNA of the CDR3 is TGTGCCAGCAGCTTATTGGGCAGGGGTCTCACTGAAGCTTTCTTT. It specifies CASSLLGRGLTEAFF.

The chain links TRBV4-3 to TRBJ1-6, with unresolved D. The germline V and J ends were trimmed by 4 bases and 2 bases, with 9 bases remaining between them. This CDR3 is built from 15 residues. Germline lookup yields CDR1 LGHNA and CDR2 YSLEER. The CDR3 is CASSPTQAYNSPLHF. CDR3 nucleotides: TGCGCCAGCAGCCCGACTCAGGCCTATAATTCACCCCTCCACTTT.

The chain links TRBV30 to TRBJ1-4; no reliable D call. The germline gives CDR1 GTSNPN, CDR2 SVGIG (reference sequence). V gave up 3 bases and J gave up 6 bases, with 11 bases separating them. This CDR3 has 13 residues. For the CDR3, the DNA is TGTGCCTGGAGATTGAGGATCGATGAAAAACTGTTTTTT. Translation gives CAWRLRIDEKLFF.

In DNA, the CDR3 is TGTGCCAGTAGTACCCGGGACTTTTTCACAGATACGCAGTATTTT. Amino acids: CASSTRDFFTDTQYF. The genes are TRBV19 and TRBJ2-3; possibly TRBD2 for D (6 bases). CDR3 length: 15 residues. V was clipped by 4 bases and J by 2 bases, with 13 bases between them. Germline V gene data show CDR1 as LNHDA and CDR2 as SQIVND (reference sequence).

V is TRBV3-1 (or the pseudogene TRBV3-2) and J is TRBJ2-5, with D maybe TRBD1 (5 bases). The germline V gene encodes CDR1 LGHDT and CDR2 YNNKEL (reference sequence). The CDR3 is 15 residues long. V was shortened by 1 base and J by 2 bases, with 11 bases between the two germline ends. The chain's CDR3 is CASSQGNSGQETQYF. In DNA, the CDR3 is TGTGCCAGCAGCCAAGGTAACTCAGGGCAAGAGACCCAGTACTTC.

The rearrangement uses TRBV28 and TRBJ2-3, with TRBD2 as a possible D gene (6 bases). The CDR3 extends over 19 amino acids. Trimming stripped 6 bases from V and 7 bases from J, with 32 bases between. Germline-derived CDR1 and CDR2 are MDHEN and SYDVKM. The CDR3 DNA follows: TGTGCCAGCAGCCTCCATAGACCGAACCTAGCGCCGGAGTGGTATACGCAGTATTTT. Its protein product is CASSLHRPNLAPEWYTQYF.

The rearrangement uses TRBV18 and TRBJ1-1; D ambiguous. The CDR3 loop spans 13 amino acids. Germline CDR1 and CDR2: KGHSH and LQKENI. V was trimmed by 0 bases and J by 8 bases, leaving 10 bases between them. CDR3 bases: TGTGCCAGCTCACCACCTGTAGGCCAAGAAGCTTTCTTT. Its translation is CASSPPVGQEAFF.

The chain recombines TRBV5-4 with TRBJ2-1, with a tentative D call TRBD2 (6 bases). The length of the CDR3 is 14 residues. The V gene lost 0 bases and the J gene lost 13 bases, with 17 bases spanning the gap. CDR1 SGHNT and CDR2 YYREEE come from the germline V gene (reference sequence). The CDR3 DNA sequence: TGTGCCAGCAGCTTGGATTGGACGGGGGTGTACCAGTTCTTC. Translating gives CASSLDWTGVYQFF.

This rearrangement joins TRBV29-1 to TRBJ2-7, with D maybe TRBD1 (6 bases). Germline V gives CDR1 SQVTM, CDR2 ANQGSEA. The CDR3 extends over 12 amino acids. V was shortened by 7 bases and J by 0 bases, with 10 bases between the two germline ends. The CDR3 is CSAGQSSYEQYF. DNA for the CDR3: TGCAGCGCCGGACAGAGCTCCTACGAGCAGTACTTC.

The chain combines TRBV27 with TRBJ1-6, with a possible D match to TRBD1 (6 bases). This CDR3 region has 14 residues. CDR1 MNHEY and CDR2 SMNVEV come from the germline V gene (reference sequence). Trimming removed 3 bases from V and 6 bases from J, with 9 bases in between. The CDR3 loop reads CASSLQGRNSPLHF. The CDR3 DNA follows: TGTGCCAGCAGTTTGCAGGGGCGTAATTCACCCCTCCACTTT.

J is TRBJ1-4 and V is TRBV19; TRBD1 is a possible D gene (5 bases). The CDR3 is 15 residues long. V shed 5 bases and J shed 0 bases, with 10 bases lying between them. Germline V gene lookup returns CDR1 LNHDA and CDR2 SQIVND (reference sequence). This CDR3 reads CASSAGGATNEKLFF. The DNA for the CDR3 is TGTGCCAGTAGTGCCGGGGGGGCAACTAATGAAAAACTGTTTTTT.

The rearrangement uses TRBV30 and TRBJ1-2; tentative D call: TRBD1 (5 bases). The germline V and J ends were trimmed by 2 bases and 2 bases, with 12 bases remaining between them. Germline-derived CDR1 and CDR2 are GTSNPN and SVGIG (reference sequence). The CDR3 is 14 amino acids. DNA of the CDR3: TGTGCCTGGAGTAGAGGGACGCGCAACTATGGCTACACCTTC. This translates into CAWSRGTRNYGYTF.

The chain has TRBV7-3 and TRBJ2-2; a weak D match, TRBD1 (5 bases). Trimming stripped 5 bases from V and 2 bases from J, with 12 bases between. There are 15 residues in the CDR3. Germline V gives CDR1 SGHTA, CDR2 FQGTGA. DNA for the CDR3: TGTGCCAGCAGCCCTGTGACAGATAACACCGGGGAGCTGTTTTTT. Residues: CASSPVTDNTGELFF.

This rearrangement joins TRBV6-5 to TRBJ2-3, with TRBD2 matching over 13 bases. The CDR3 is made up of 15 amino acids. V lost 5 bases and J lost 4; bases outside the gene matches: 3. The V gene's germline CDR1 is MNHEY and CDR2 SVGAGI. The CDR3 region has the DNA TGTGCCAGCAGTAGACTAGCGGGGGGATCAGATACGCAGTATTTT. This gives the protein CASSRLAGGSDTQYF.

This clone was observed a handful of times. The V and J genes are TRBV28 and TRBJ1-1, with 9 bases matching TRBD1. J gave up 7 bases and V 6 bases, and 15 bases lay outside the gene matches. CDR3 length: 16 amino acids. The germline gives CDR1 MDHEN, CDR2 SYDVKM. The DNA for the CDR3 is TGTGCCAGCAGACGGGACAGGGACTACATATGGGGTGAAGCTTTCTTT. This encodes CASRRDRDYIWGEAFF.

The chain has TRBV5-5 and TRBJ2-3, with D uncertain. V lost 0 bases, J lost 2 bases, and 7 bases lay in between. Germline CDR1 SGHKS, CDR2 YYEKEE (reference sequence). CDR3 length: 14 amino acids. The CDR3 DNA reads as TGTGCCAGCAGCTTGGAGGGATACACAGATACGCAGTATTTT. As protein: CASSLEGYTDTQYF.